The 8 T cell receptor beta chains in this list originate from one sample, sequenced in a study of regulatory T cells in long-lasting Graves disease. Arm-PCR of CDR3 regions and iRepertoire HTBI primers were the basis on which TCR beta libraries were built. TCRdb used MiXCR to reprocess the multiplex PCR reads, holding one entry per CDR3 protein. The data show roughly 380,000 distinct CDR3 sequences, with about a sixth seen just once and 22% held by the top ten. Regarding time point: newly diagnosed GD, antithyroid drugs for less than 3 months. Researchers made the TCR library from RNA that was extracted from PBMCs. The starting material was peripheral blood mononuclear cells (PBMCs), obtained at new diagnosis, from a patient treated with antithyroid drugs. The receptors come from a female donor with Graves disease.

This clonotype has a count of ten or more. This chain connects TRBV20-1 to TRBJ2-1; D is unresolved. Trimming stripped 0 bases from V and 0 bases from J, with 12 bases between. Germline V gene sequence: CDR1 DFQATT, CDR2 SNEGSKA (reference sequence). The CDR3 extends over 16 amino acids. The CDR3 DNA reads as TGCAGTGCTAGAGACTTCTCCCTGAGCTCCTACAATGAGCAGTTCTTC. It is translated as CSARDFSLSSYNEQFF.

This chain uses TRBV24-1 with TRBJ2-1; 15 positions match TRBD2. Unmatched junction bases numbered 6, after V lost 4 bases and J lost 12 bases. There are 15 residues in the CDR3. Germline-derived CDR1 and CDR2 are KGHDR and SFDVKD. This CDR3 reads CATSDVGLAGGGQFF. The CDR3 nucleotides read TGTGCCACCAGTGACGTCGGACTAGCGGGAGGGGGGCAGTTCTTC.

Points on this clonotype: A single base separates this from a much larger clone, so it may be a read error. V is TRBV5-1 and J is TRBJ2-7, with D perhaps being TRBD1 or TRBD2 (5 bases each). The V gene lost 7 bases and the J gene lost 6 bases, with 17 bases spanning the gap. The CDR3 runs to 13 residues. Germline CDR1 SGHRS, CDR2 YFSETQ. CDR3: CASGLNPGTEQYF. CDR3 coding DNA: TGCGCCAGCGGACTTAACCCAGGGACCGAGCAGTACTTC. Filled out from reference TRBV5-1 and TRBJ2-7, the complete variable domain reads KAGVTQTPRYLIKTRGQQVTLSCSPISGHRSVSWYQQTPGQGLQFLFEYFSETQRNKGNFPGRFSGRQFSNSRSEMNVSTLELGDSALYLCASGLNPGTEQYFGPGTRLTVT.

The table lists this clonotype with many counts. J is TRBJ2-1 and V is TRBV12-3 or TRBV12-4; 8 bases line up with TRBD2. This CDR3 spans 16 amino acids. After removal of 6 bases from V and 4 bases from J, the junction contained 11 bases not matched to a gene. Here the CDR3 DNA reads TGTGCCAGCAGCCGGGACCAGCGGGAGCGGTACAATGAGCAGTTCTTC. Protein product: CASSRDQRERYNEQFF.

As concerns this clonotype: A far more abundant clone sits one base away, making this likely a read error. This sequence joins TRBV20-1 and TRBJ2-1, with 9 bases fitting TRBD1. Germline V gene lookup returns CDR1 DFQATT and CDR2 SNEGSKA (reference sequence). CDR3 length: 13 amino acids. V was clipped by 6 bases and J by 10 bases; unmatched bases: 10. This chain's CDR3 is CSANDRGWNEQFF. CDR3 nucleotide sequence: TGCAGTGCCAACGACAGGGGGTGGAACGAGCAGTTCTTC.

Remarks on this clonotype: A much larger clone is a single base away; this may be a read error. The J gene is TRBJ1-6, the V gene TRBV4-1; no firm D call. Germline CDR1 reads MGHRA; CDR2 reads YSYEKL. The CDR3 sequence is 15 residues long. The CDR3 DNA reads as TGCGCCAGCAGCCAAGACGGCCAAGAGAATTCACCCCCCCACTTT. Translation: CASSQDGQENSPPHF.

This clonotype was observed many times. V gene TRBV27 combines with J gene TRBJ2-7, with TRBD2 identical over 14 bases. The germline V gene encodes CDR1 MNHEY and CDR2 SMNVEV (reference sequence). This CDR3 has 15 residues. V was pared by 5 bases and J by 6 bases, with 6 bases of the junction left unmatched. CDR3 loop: CASSDGTSGSSEQYF. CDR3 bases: TGTGCCAGCAGTGACGGGACTAGCGGGAGTAGCGAGCAGTACTTC.

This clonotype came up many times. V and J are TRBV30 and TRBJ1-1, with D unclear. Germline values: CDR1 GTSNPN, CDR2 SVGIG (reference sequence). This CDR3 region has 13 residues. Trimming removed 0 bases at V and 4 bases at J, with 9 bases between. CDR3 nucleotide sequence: TGTGCCTGGAGTGTCGCAGGTTTCACTGAAGCTTTCTTT. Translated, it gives CAWSVAGFTEAFF.